One and the same sample provided the 15 T cell receptor beta chains below, sequenced in a study of regulatory T cells in long-lasting Graves disease. The sample's time point: newly diagnosed GD, antithyroid drugs for less than 3 months. Extracted RNA from PBMCs served as the source of the TCR library. The authors built TCR beta libraries using iRepertoire HTBI primers and Arm-PCR of CDR3 regions. MiXCR, applied by TCRdb to the multiplex PCR reads, yields one record per CDR3 protein. Of 510,000 or so distinct CDR3 sequences in the sample, 9.5% to 15% are singletons; the top ten hold around 9.3%. A further study also used this sample, focusing on T cells in Graves' hyperthyroidism and ophthalmopathy.

The material sequenced was peripheral blood mononuclear cells (PBMCs), taken at new diagnosis, from a patient treated with antithyroid drugs. The source is a woman under 40 with Graves disease.

The chain is built from TRBV19 and TRBJ1-2, with D tentatively TRBD1 (5 bases). This CDR3 has 15 amino acids. Germline V CDR1 and CDR2: LNHDA, SQIVND (reference sequence). V lost 1 base and J lost 5, with 14 bases in between. The CDR3 bases are TGTGCCAGTAGTATAGGAGTGACAGCTTCTTATGGCTACACCTTC. Translated: CASSIGVTASYGYTF.

This clonotype was picked up many times. The chain links TRBV10-3 to TRBJ1-1, with D uncertain. Per the germline V gene, CDR1 is ENHRY and CDR2 is SYGVKD. V dropped 2 bases and J dropped 5 bases, with 9 bases sitting between them. This CDR3 is built from 13 residues. The chain's CDR3 is CAISEPGETEAFF. CDR3 nucleotides: TGTGCCATCAGTGAGCCCGGGGAGACTGAAGCTTTCTTT.

This clonotype occurred a few times. The genes are TRBV30 and TRBJ2-7; TRBD2 agrees at 11 bases. The CDR3 covers 13 residues. V dropped 3 bases and J dropped 4; count of bases not matched to a gene: 2. CDR1 and CDR2 (germline): GTSNPN, SVGIG (reference sequence). The chain's CDR3 is CAWRASGRYEQYF. DNA for the CDR3: TGTGCCTGGAGGGCTAGCGGGAGGTACGAGCAGTACTTC.

This clonotype has only a few counts. CDR3 in DNA: TGCGCCAGCAGCTGGTTGGGGGCGAGCAATCAGCCCCAGCATTTT. Translated: CASSWLGASNQPQHF. This rearrangement joins TRBV5-1 to TRBJ1-5; D is perhaps TRBD1 (6 bases). Trimming shortened V by 3 bases and J by 1 base, and 11 bases separated the two germline ends. The CDR3 runs 15 residues. Germline CDR1 SGHRS, CDR2 YFSETQ.

This clonotype came up many times. This chain links TRBV6-2 or TRBV6-3 with TRBJ1-2; D call uncertain. Trimming left V 2 bases short and J 7 bases short, with 14 bases between. Germline lookup yields CDR1 MNHEY and CDR2 SVGEGT. The CDR3 sequence is 14 residues long. The CDR3 nucleotides are TGTGCCAGCAGTTACGGGTACGGGGTCCCTGGCTACACCTTC. Residues: CASSYGYGVPGYTF.

This chain uses TRBV30 with TRBJ2-5; D ambiguous. Germline assignment: CDR1 GTSNPN and CDR2 SVGIG (reference sequence). Trimming left V 1 base short and J 1 base short, with 13 bases between. The CDR3 consists of 15 residues. The CDR3 loop is CAWSGSSGSQETQYF. CDR3 sequence (DNA): TGTGCCTGGAGTGGTTCGTCTGGCAGCCAAGAGACCCAGTACTTC.

With regard to this clonotype: A single base separates this from a much larger clone, so it may be a read error. The chain combines TRBV7-3 with TRBJ2-1; TRBD2 might be the D (5 bases). In germline, CDR1 is SGHTA, CDR2 FQGTGA. The CDR3 spans 15 residues. The CDR3 region is CASREAAGSCNEQFF. CDR3 nucleotide sequence: TGTGCCAGCAGGGAAGCGGCGGGTTCCTGCAATGAGCAGTTCTTC.

Ten or more counts support this clonotype. The gene calls are TRBV30 and TRBJ2-1; 7 positions match TRBD1. Germline loops: CDR1 GTSNPN, CDR2 SVGIG (reference sequence). Germline trimming cut 4 bases from V and 4 bases from J; bases unmatched to any gene: 7. The CDR3 loop spans 14 amino acids. In DNA form, the CDR3 reads TGTGCCTGGATGGGTGGACAGGTATACAATGAGCAGTTCTTC. Translation gives CAWMGGQVYNEQFF.

This clonotype was observed at least ten times. The chain is built from TRBV28 and TRBJ2-3; D is possibly TRBD2 (5 bases). Germline assignment: CDR1 MDHEN and CDR2 SYDVKM. The CDR3 is 14 residues long. V lost 7 bases to trimming and J lost 1 base, with 12 bases between them. The CDR3 here is CASIRAEGTDTQYF. The CDR3 DNA reads as TGTGCCAGCATACGGGCGGAGGGCACAGATACGCAGTATTTT. The full variable domain, its missing parts supplied by reference TRBV28 and TRBJ2-3, is DVKVTQSSRYLVKRTGEKVFLECVQDMDHENMFWYRQDPGLGLRLIYFSYDVKMKEKGDIPEGYSVSREKKERFSLILESASTNQTSMYLCASIRAEGTDTQYFGPGTRLTVL.

This rearrangement joins TRBV28 to TRBJ1-5, with 10 bases that match TRBD1. In germline, CDR1 is MDHEN, CDR2 SYDVKM. With 8 bases clipped from V and 4 bases from J, the junction kept 5 bases outside the gene matches. The CDR3 has 14 residues. CDR3 nucleotide sequence: TGTGCCAGCGGGGACAGGGGAGAGAATCAGCCCCAGCATTTT. Translating it yields CASGDRGENQPQHF.

This clonotype was detected ten times or more. The chain combines TRBV28 with TRBJ2-5; D is possibly TRBD1 or TRBD2 (5 bases each). Per germline, CDR1 MDHEN and CDR2 SYDVKM. The V and J ends lost 6 bases and 5 bases respectively, with 22 bases between them. The CDR3 runs 16 residues. This chain's CDR3 is CASSGPGLKPGETQYF. The CDR3 region has the DNA TGTGCCAGCAGCGGACCGGGGCTAAAACCGGGGGAGACCCAGTACTTC.

This clonotype was counted at least ten times. Lacking the conserved final phenylalanine or tryptophan, this CDR3 likely reflects a read error. J is TRBJ1-1 and V is TRBV24-1; TRBD1 is a possible D gene (5 bases). Trimming shortened V by 3 bases and J by 0 bases, and 10 bases separated the two germline ends. The length of the CDR3 is 15 residues. Germline CDR1 and CDR2: KGHDR and SFDVKD. CDR3 amino acids: CATSDGQGMNTEAFL. CDR3 nucleotide sequence: TGTGCCACCAGTGATGGGCAGGGTATGAACACTGAAGCTTTCCTT.

This clonotype was seen more than once but under ten times. The V gene is TRBV7-9, the J gene TRBJ1-6; 7 bases fit TRBD1. The germline V gene encodes CDR1 SEHNR and CDR2 FQNEAQ (reference sequence). The CDR3 is 15 residues long. Trimming removed 6 bases from V and 8 bases from J; junction bases left unmatched: 10. The CDR3 DNA follows: TGTGCCAGCAGTTCAACGACAGGGAGAGATTCACCCCTCCACTTT. This codes for CASSSTTGRDSPLHF.

This clonotype was seen at least ten times. J is TRBJ2-2 and V is TRBV2; TRBD2 aligns across 9 bases. Germline values: CDR1 SNHLY, CDR2 FYNNEI. The CDR3 length is 14 residues. V lost 8 bases to trimming and J lost 7 bases; unmatched junction nucleotides: 8. CDR3: CASQREAGIGELFF. DNA for the CDR3: TGTGCCAGCCAGCGGGAGGCCGGTATCGGGGAGCTGTTTTTT. The full variable domain, rest sourced from reference TRBV2 and TRBJ2-2, is EPEVTQTPSHQVTQMGQEVILRCVPISNHLYFYWYRQILGQKVEFLVSFYNNEISEKSEIFDDQFSVERPDGSNFTLKIRSTKLEDSAMYFCASQREAGIGELFFGEGSRLTVL.

This clonotype occurred many times. CDR3 in amino acids: CASSLNRLNTEAFF. DNA for the CDR3: TGTGCCAGCAGTTTGAACCGATTGAACACTGAAGCTTTCTTT. The chain combines TRBV5-6 with TRBJ1-1; D call uncertain. The ends were cut back, 5 bases at V and 0 bases at J, with 11 bases in the middle. This CDR3 has 14 amino acids. Germline V gene sequence: CDR1 SGHDT, CDR2 YYEEEE.